These 3 T cell receptor beta chains were all obtained from the same sample, sequenced in a study of T cells in Graves' hyperthyroidism and ophthalmopathy. There were TCR beta CDR3 regions amplified from RNA transcripts. TCR CDR3 regions were first amplified by RT-PCR with HTBI primers. TCRdb redid the calling of the multiplex PCR reads with MiXCR, one entry per CDR3 protein. The sample shows around 500,000 distinct CDR3 sequences, around 15% of them seen only once. The sequenced material came from blood. These receptors all stem from a woman aged 40 to 50 with Graves' hyperthyroidism.

At least ten counts were recorded for this clonotype. This rearrangement joins TRBV20-1 to TRBJ2-7; 7 bases fit TRBD2. The CDR3 totals 16 residues. Trimming at V came to 6 bases and at J to 4 bases, leaving 18 bases not matched to a gene. Per the germline V gene, CDR1 is DFQATT and CDR2 is SNEGSKA (reference sequence). The CDR3 bases are TGCAGTGCCGGGCAAGTTTCTAGCGCGGGGGATTACGAGCAGTACTTC. This encodes CSAGQVSSAGDYEQYF.

The rearrangement uses TRBV7-2 and TRBJ2-3, with 11 bases aligning to TRBD2. Losses at the gene ends were 5 bases for V and 5 bases for J; bases not matched to a gene: 12. In germline, CDR1 is SGHTA, CDR2 FQGNSA. CDR3 length equals 17 residues. The CDR3 coding sequence is TGTGCCAGCAGCCCCAGACTAGCGGGACTATACATAGATACGCAGTATTTT. Amino acid sequence: CASSPRLAGLYIDTQYF.

V gene TRBV3-1 combines with J gene TRBJ2-1; TRBD2 matches 8 bases. Germline CDR1 reads LGHDT; CDR2 reads YNNKEL (reference sequence). V gave up 0 bases and J gave up 7 bases; unmatched junction bases: 14. The length of the CDR3 is 18 residues. In DNA, the CDR3 is TGTGCCAGCAGCCAAGAATTTGGCCGGGAGGGCCGGAGGAATGAGCAGTTCTTC. Translation: CASSQEFGREGRRNEQFF.